This T cell receptor beta chain was documented in a study of siplizumab effects on memory and regulatory T cells. The CDR3 totals 14 residues. The V gene's germline CDR1 is SEHNR and CDR2 FQNEAQ (reference sequence). Deletions cut 5 bases from V and 4 bases from J, with 9 bases between. Method: immunoSEQ multiplex PCR; TCRdb's copy keeps in-frame clones and lacks some. The sample lists around 100,000 clones, 91% occurring once. As concerns this clone: Its antigen remains unknown.

Findings and caveats of the study: The study found that siplizumab significantly reduced alloreactive sequences traceable to unstimulated CD4+ memory cells. Siplizumab gave mappable alloreactive CD4+ clones an average Treg-derived fraction of around 70%, against approximately 29% in controls.

This chain uses TRBV7-9 with TRBJ2-6, with D uncertain. Source material: CD4+ T cells sorted from blood. The clonotype originates from a human donor in good health. The CDR3 sequence: CASSPLGGANVLTF. The CDR3 coding sequence is TGTGCCAGCAGCCCCCTAGGAGGGGCCAACGTCCTGACTTTC.